Presented here are 11 T cell receptor beta chains from one specimen sequenced in a study of identical twins. Each CDR3 protein is one row after TCRdb ran MiXCR on the 5' RACE reads. Of around 370,000 distinct CDR3 sequences in the sample, roughly 9% were seen once. Sequencing input: naive T cells sorted from blood. The receptor source for this set is a woman aged 45-65 years in good health.

This clonotype was seen repeatedly, ten times or more. V usage is TRBV7-9 and J usage is TRBJ1-5; D not resolved. The CDR3 runs to 12 residues. From germline, CDR1 is SEHNR and CDR2 FQNEAQ (reference sequence). Trimming cost V 4 bases and J 5 bases, with 6 bases left between them. The CDR3 is CASSSLDQPQHF. The CDR3 DNA is TGTGCCAGCAGCTCCCTCGATCAGCCCCAGCATTTT. The full variable domain, with the rest looked up from reference TRBV7-9 and TRBJ1-5, is DTGVSQNPRHKITKRGQNVTFRCDPISEHNRLYWYRQTLGQGPEFLTYFQNEAQLEKSRLLSDRFSAERPKGSFSTLEIQRTEQGDSAMYLCASSSLDQPQHFGDGTRLSIL.

Many counts were recorded for this clonotype. The chain couples TRBV20-1 to TRBJ2-4; possibly TRBD2 for D (5 bases). Trimming shortened V by 7 bases and J by 1 base, and 14 bases separated the two germline ends. The CDR3 runs to 14 residues. Germline CDR1 reads DFQATT; CDR2 reads SNEGSKA (reference sequence). CDR3 sequence reads: CSETTEVAKNIQYF. The CDR3 DNA sequence: TGCAGTGAAACGACGGAGGTGGCCAAAAACATTCAGTACTTC.

The genes are TRBV11-2 and TRBJ2-3; 13 nucleotides line up with TRBD2. This CDR3 comprises 20 residues. CDR1 is SGHAT, CDR2 FQNNGV, per germline. The trim removed 4 bases at V and 2 bases at J, leaving 15 bases unmatched. The CDR3: CASSYRTSGRVVGVTDTQYF. Written as DNA, the CDR3 is TGTGCCAGCAGCTATCGGACTAGCGGGAGAGTAGTTGGGGTCACAGATACGCAGTATTTT.

In its sample, this clonotype was seen many times. The chain couples TRBV6-5 to TRBJ1-1; TRBD1 matches at 7 bases. This CDR3 has 14 amino acids. After removal of 1 base from V and 8 bases from J, the junction contained 7 bases not matched to a gene. CDR1 is MNHEY and CDR2 is SVGAGI in the germline V gene. The CDR3 DNA reads as TGTGCCAGCAGTTACTATAGGACAGGACCCGAAGCTTTCTTT. Protein: CASSYYRTGPEAFF.

This clonotype was picked up many times. The chain employs TRBV7-2 and TRBJ2-3; 7 bases match TRBD1. The J segment lost 9 bases and the V segment lost 5 bases, leaving 5 bases of the junction unmatched. Per the germline V gene, CDR1 is SGHTA and CDR2 is FQGNSA. The CDR3 has 12 residues. The CDR3 sequence: CASSPRQGTQYF. Written as DNA, the CDR3 is TGTGCCAGCAGCCCGAGACAGGGAACGCAGTATTTT. Based on the CDR3 plus reference TRBV7-2 and TRBJ2-3, the full variable domain is GAGVSQSPSNKVTEKGKDVELRCDPISGHTALYWYRQSLGQGLEFLIYFQGNSAPDKSGLPSDRFSAERTGGSVSTLTIQRTQQEDSAVYLCASSPRQGTQYFGPGTRLTVL.

This clonotype was counted at least ten times. A junction end diverges from the germline sequence, so it may reflect a read error. The chain joins TRBV5-1 to TRBJ2-1, with 13 bases matching TRBD2. This CDR3 is built from 16 residues. Per germline, CDR1 SGHRS and CDR2 YFSETQ. CDR3 protein: CASSLGLAGSYNEQFF. CDR3 nucleotides: TGTGCCAGCAGTTTGGGACTAGCGGGATCCTACAATGAGCAGTTCTTC. The full variable domain, its missing parts supplied by reference TRBV5-1 and TRBJ2-1, is KAGVTQTPRYLIKTRGQQVTLSCSPISGHRSVSWYQQTPGQGLQFLFEYFSETQRNKGNFPGRFSGRQFSNSRSEMNVSTLELGDSALYLCASSLGLAGSYNEQFFGPGTRLTVL.

V and J are TRBV6-6 and TRBJ2-3; D unresolved. This CDR3 has 13 residues. From germline, CDR1 is MNHNY and CDR2 SVGAGI (reference sequence). The germline V and J ends were trimmed by 7 bases and 2 bases, with 10 bases remaining between them. The CDR3 loop is CASKVGYTDTQYF. The CDR3 nucleotides are TGTGCCAGCAAGGTCGGGTACACAGATACGCAGTATTTT.

This clonotype was observed many times. The chain uses TRBV4-2 and TRBJ2-5, with D tentatively TRBD1 or TRBD2 (6 bases each). V was cut by 0 bases and J by 1 base, with 12 bases left in between. Germline CDR1 is LGHNA and CDR2 is YNFKEQ. The CDR3 runs 16 residues. CDR3 residues: CASSQDWGALQETQYF. The CDR3, as DNA: TGTGCCAGCAGCCAAGATTGGGGGGCCCTCCAAGAGACCCAGTACTTC.

The V and J genes are TRBV5-6 and TRBJ1-1; D gene uncertain. V was trimmed by 0 bases and J by 0 bases, leaving 9 bases between them. This CDR3 is built from 15 residues. Germline CDR1 is SGHDT and CDR2 is YYEEEE. CDR3 nucleotide sequence: TGTGCCAGCAGCTTGGATCTCAGGTTGAACACTGAAGCTTTCTTT. Translating it yields CASSLDLRLNTEAFF.

Only a few counts were recorded for this clonotype. V gene TRBV6-2 or TRBV6-3 combines with J gene TRBJ2-7; D remains unclear. From germline, CDR1 is MNHEY and CDR2 SVGEGT. There are 14 residues in the CDR3. Trimming took off 5 bases at V and 6 bases at J, with 17 bases between the two ends. The CDR3 DNA is TGTGCCAGCAGTATCAGTTTGGGCCCCTTCGAGCAGTACGTC. Encoded protein: CASSISLGPFEQYV.

The J gene is TRBJ2-3, the V gene TRBV2, with D maybe TRBD2 (5 bases). CDR1 is SNHLY and CDR2 is FYNNEI in the germline V gene. The CDR3 loop spans 13 amino acids. Trimming took off 10 bases at V and 4 bases at J, with 15 bases between the two ends. In nucleotides, the CDR3 is TGTGCCACCGGAGGCGGAAGATCAGATACGCAGTATTTT. It codes for CATGGGRSDTQYF.